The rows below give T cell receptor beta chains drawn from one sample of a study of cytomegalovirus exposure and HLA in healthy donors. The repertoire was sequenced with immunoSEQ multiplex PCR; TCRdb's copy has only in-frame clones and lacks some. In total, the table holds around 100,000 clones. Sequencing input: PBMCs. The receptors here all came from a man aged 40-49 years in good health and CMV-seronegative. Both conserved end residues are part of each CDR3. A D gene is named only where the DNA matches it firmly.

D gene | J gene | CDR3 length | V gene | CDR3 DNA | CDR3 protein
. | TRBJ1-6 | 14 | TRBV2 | TGTGCCAGCAGTGCCAGTGGGGCTAATTCACCCCTCCACTTT | CASSASGANSPLHF
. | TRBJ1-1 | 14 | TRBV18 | TGTGCCAGCTCACCAGGTGGGGGGGGCACTGAAGCTTTCTTT | CASSPGGGGTEAFF
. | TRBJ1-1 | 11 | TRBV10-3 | TGTGCCATCACTACAGGGACTGAAGCTTTCTTT | CAITTGTEAFF
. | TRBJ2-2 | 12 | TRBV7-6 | TGTGCCAGCAGCTTTCGGTACGGGGAGCTGTTTTTT | CASSFRYGELFF
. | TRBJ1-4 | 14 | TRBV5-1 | TGCGCCAGCAGCTTGAGGACAGAAGGAGAAAAACTGTTTTTT | CASSLRTEGEKLFF
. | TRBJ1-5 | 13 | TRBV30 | TGTGCCTGGAGTGGTCTCCCTAATCAGCCCCAGCATTTT | CAWSGLPNQPQHF
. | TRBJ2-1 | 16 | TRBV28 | TGTGCCAGCAGTTTCTTAAGCGGGCCCTCCTACAATGAGCAGTTCTTC | CASSFLSGPSYNEQFF
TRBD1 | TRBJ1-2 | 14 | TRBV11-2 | TGTGCCAGCAGCCCAACGGACAGGGGGATCGGCTACACCTTC | CASSPTDRGIGYTF
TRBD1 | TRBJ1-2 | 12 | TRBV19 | TGTGCCAGTAGCCGACAGGGCGATGGCTACACCTTC | CASSRQGDGYTF
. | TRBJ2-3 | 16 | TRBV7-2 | TGTGCCAGCAGCCCGGGGTGGGGGGGGCCCACAGATACGCAGTATTTT | CASSPGWGGPTDTQYF
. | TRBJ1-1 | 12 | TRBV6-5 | TGTGCCAGCAGTCAATTGAACACTGAAGCTTTCTTT | CASSQLNTEAFF
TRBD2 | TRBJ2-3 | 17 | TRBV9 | TGTGCCAGCAGCGTATATGTAGCGGGAGGGCCGGGAGATACGCAGTATTTT | CASSVYVAGGPGDTQYF
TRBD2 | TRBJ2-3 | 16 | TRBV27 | TGTGCCAGCAGTTCCGAGTGGCTAGCGGGCACAGATACGCAGTATTTT | CASSSEWLAGTDTQYF
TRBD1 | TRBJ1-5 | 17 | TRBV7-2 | TGTGCCAGCAGCTTAGTTCCGACAGGGATAGGCAATCAGCCCCAGCATTTT | CASSLVPTGIGNQPQHF
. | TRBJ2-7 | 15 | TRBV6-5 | TGTGCCAGCAGTTACTCGCAGGGAAGCTCCTACGAGCAGTACTTC | CASSYSQGSSYEQYF
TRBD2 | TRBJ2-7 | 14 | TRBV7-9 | TGTGCCAGCAGCTTCGGGACTAGCGGCGACGAGCAGTACTTC | CASSFGTSGDEQYF
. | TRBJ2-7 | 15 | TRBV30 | TGTGCCTGGAGTCCCGGGACACTTCCCTCCTACGAGCAGTACTTC | CAWSPGTLPSYEQYF
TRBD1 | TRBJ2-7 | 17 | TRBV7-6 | TGTGCCAGCAGCCTCGGGACAGGGGCCCGGGAGGACTACGAGCAGTACTTC | CASSLGTGAREDYEQYF
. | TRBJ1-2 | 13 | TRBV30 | TGTGCCTGGAGCTTCGGAGGGGGGGATGGCTACACCTTC | CAWSFGGGDGYTF
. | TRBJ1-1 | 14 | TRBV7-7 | TGTGCCAGCAGTTCGGACAGCATGAACACTGAAGCTTTCTTT | CASSSDSMNTEAFF
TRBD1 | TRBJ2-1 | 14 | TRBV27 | TGTGCCAGCAGTTTCAAGACAGGGGATGATGAGCAGTTCTTC | CASSFKTGDDEQFF
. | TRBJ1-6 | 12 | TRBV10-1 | TGCGCCAGCTCCCAAGGGGAATCACCCCTCCACTTT | CASSQGESPLHF
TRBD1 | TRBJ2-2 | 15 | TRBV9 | TGTGCCAGCAGCTACCGACAGGGGGGGTCCGGGGAGCTGTTTTTT | CASSYRQGGSGELFF
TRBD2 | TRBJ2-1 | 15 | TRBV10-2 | TGCGCCAGCCTAGCGGGAGAGGGTGGCTACAATGAGCAGTTCTTC | CASLAGEGGYNEQFF
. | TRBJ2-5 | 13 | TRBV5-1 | TGCGCCAGCAGCCCGGGGTCACAAGAGACCCAGTACTTC | CASSPGSQETQYF
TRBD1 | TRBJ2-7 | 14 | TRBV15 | TGTGCCACCAGCATCGACAGGGGAGTCAGCGAGCAGTACTTC | CATSIDRGVSEQYF
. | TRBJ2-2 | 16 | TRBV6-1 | TGTGCCAGCAGTGGCCCCCGGACAGTGAACACCGGGGAGCTGTTTTTT | CASSGPRTVNTGELFF
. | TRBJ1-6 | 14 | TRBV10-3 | TGTGCCACCTCGGAACAGTATAACAATTCACCCCTCCACTTT | CATSEQYNNSPLHF
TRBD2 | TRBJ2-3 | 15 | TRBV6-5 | TGTGCCAGCAGGCCGGGACTAGCGGACACAGATACGCAGTATTTT | CASRPGLADTDTQYF
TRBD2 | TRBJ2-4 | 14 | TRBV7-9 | TGTGCCAGCAGCCCCCCGGGAGGCAAAAACATTCAGTACTTC | CASSPPGGKNIQYF
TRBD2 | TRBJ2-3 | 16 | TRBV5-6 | TGTGCCAGCAGCTTACGGACTAGCGGGAACACAGATACGCAGTATTTT | CASSLRTSGNTDTQYF
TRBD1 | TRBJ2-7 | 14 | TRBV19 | TGTGCCAGTAGGGCCCCCGGCAGGGGGACCGAGCAGTACTTC | CASRAPGRGTEQYF
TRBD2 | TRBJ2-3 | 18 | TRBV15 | TGTGCCACCAGCAGAGACCTAGCGGGGCGGAGTCCCGGAGATACGCAGTATTTT | CATSRDLAGRSPGDTQYF
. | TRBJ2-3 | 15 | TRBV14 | TGTGCCAGCAGCCAAGCAGGCCCCAACCAGGATACGCAGTATTTT | CASSQAGPNQDTQYF
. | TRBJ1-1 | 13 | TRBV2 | TGTGCCAGCATTTTGTTGGGGGGCACTGAAGCTTTCTTT | CASILLGGTEAFF
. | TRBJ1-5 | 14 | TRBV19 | TGTGCCAGTAGTACTGACAGAGGACATCAGCCCCAGCATTTT | CASSTDRGHQPQHF
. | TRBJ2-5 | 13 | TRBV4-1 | TGCGCCAGCAGCCGCTTCACCGACAGACCGATCTACTTC | CASSRFTDRPIYF
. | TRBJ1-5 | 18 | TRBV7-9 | TGTGCCAGCAGCCGTGGGGGGGGCGTCCCCCCAGTAAATCAGCCCCAGCATTTT | CASSRGGGVPPVNQPQHF
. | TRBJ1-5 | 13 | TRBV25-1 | TGTGCCAGCAGTCAGATTAGCAATCAGCCCCAGCATTTT | CASSQISNQPQHF
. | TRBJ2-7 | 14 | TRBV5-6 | TGTGCCAGCAGCTTATCCAGTCAGACCTACGAGCAGTACTTC | CASSLSSQTYEQYF
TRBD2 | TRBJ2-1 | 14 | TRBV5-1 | TGCGCCAGCAGCTTGGGGACTAGCGGGAATGAGCAGTTCTTC | CASSLGTSGNEQFF
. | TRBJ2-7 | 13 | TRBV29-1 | TGCAGCGCCGCTAGGGGCGGCTCCTACGAGCAGTACTTC | CSAARGGSYEQYF
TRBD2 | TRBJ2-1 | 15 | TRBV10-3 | TGTGCCATCAGTGAGTCGAGTAGCGGGGAGGGACAGCAGTTCTTC | CAISESSSGEGQQFF
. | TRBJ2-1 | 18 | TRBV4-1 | TGCGCCAGCAGCCAAGTTCCCCTCGGACTAGGGGGGAACAATGAGCAGTTCTTC | CASSQVPLGLGGNNEQFF
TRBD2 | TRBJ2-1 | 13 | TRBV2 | TGTGCCGCCACTTCGGGAGGTTGGAATGAGCAGTTCTTC | CAATSGGWNEQFF
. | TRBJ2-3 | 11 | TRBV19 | TGTGCCAGTGGGGGGTGGGATACGCAGTATTTT | CASGGWDTQYF
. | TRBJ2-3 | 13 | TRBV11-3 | TGTGCCAGCAGCTTAGATCAAACAGATACGCAGTATTTT | CASSLDQTDTQYF
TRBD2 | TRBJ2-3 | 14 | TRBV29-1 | TGCAGCGCTGCGGGACTAGCGAGAACAGATACGCAGTATTTT | CSAAGLARTDTQYF
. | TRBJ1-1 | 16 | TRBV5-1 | TGCGCCAGCAGCTTAACATTCGGGGTTGTATGGACTGAAGCTTTCTTT | CASSLTFGVVWTEAFF
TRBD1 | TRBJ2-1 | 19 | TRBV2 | TGTGCCAGCAGCGGCATGGGGCAGGGGGCCCAGAGCTCCTACAATGAGCAGTTCTTC | CASSGMGQGAQSSYNEQFF
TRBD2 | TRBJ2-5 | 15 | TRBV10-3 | TGTGCCATCAGTGTTCGACTAGCGGGGGGCCCACAGCAGTACTTC | CAISVRLAGGPQQYF
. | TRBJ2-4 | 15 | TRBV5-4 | TGTGCCAGCAGCCGCCCCGGGGGTGCCAAAAACATTCAGTACTTC | CASSRPGGAKNIQYF
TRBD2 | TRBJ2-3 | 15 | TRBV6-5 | TGTGCCAGCAGTTACTCGGGGGGGGGCACAGATACGCAGTATTTT | CASSYSGGGTDTQYF
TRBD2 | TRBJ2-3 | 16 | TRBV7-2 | TGTGCCAGCAGCTTCCGACTAGCGGGAGACGGTTATACGCAGTATTTT | CASSFRLAGDGYTQYF
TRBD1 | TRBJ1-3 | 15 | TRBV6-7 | TGTGCCAGCAGTTACCTGGGGACAGGGTGGAACACCATATATTTT | CASSYLGTGWNTIYF
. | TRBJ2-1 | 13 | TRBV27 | TGTGCCAGCAGTACCACGGGGTTGGGAGGAAAGTTCTTC | CASSTTGLGGKFF
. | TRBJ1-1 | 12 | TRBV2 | TGTGCCACACGGACAGCGAACACTGAAGCTTTCTTT | CATRTANTEAFF
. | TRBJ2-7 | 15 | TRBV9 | TGTGCCAGCAGCGTAGGGAGAGGGCCAAACTACGAGCAGTACTTC | CASSVGRGPNYEQYF
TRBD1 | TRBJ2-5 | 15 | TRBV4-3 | TGCGCCAGCAGCCAAGATCAGGGGGCGGAAGAGACCCAGTACTTC | CASSQDQGAEETQYF